The 7 T cell receptor beta chains given below trace back to one sample, sequenced in a study of T-cell reconstitution after alpha-beta-depleted transplantation in children. Unique molecular identifiers were incorporated during preparation of the TCRbeta library. TCRdb used MiXCR to reprocess the PCR reads, holding one entry per CDR3 protein. The sample shows 240,000 or so distinct CDR3 sequences, approximately 12% of them seen only once. Sequencing was performed on PBMCs from the stem cell graft donor, taken from the stem cell graft. The origin of the receptors is a human donor who donated a stem cell graft to a child with acute lymphoblastic leukemia.

Comments on this clonotype: This may stem from a read error, because a much larger clone lies one nucleotide away. The chain is built from TRBV13 and TRBJ2-7, with 11 bases that match TRBD2. The CDR3 length is 16 residues. After removal of 3 bases from V and 0 bases from J, the junction contained 4 bases not matched to a gene. CDR1 and CDR2 (germline): PRHDT, FYEKMQ (reference sequence). DNA of the CDR3: TGTGCCAGCAGCTTGACTAGCGGGGTTGGCTCCTACGAGCAGTACTTC. It is translated as CASSLTSGVGSYEQYF.

This clonotype was counted at least ten times. The rearrangement joins TRBV29-1 to TRBJ2-7; D remains ambiguous. The CDR3 covers 12 residues. CDR1 is SQVTM, CDR2 ANQGSEA, per germline. V was pared by 4 bases and J by 0 bases, with 7 bases between. Written as DNA, the CDR3 is TGCAGCGTTGGCCGGAACTCCTACGAGCAGTACTTC. Its protein product is CSVGRNSYEQYF.

This clonotype has at least ten counts. V gene TRBV7-2 combines with J gene TRBJ1-2, with D uncertain. The V gene lost 1 base and the J gene lost 4 bases, with 7 bases spanning the gap. The CDR3 has 13 amino acids. The V gene's germline CDR1 is SGHTA and CDR2 FQGNSA. The CDR3: CASSLGSAYGYTF. CDR3 nucleotide sequence: TGTGCCAGCAGCTTAGGTTCAGCCTATGGCTACACCTTC.

This clonotype was counted ten times or more. J is TRBJ2-6 and V is TRBV28; TRBD1 aligns across 8 bases. With V trimmed by 5 bases and J by 0 bases, 3 bases remained unmatched. The CDR3 has 16 residues. CDR1 is MDHEN, CDR2 SYDVKM, per germline. DNA for the CDR3: TGTGCCAGCAGTCCAGGGGGCCTCTCTGGGGCCAACGTCCTGACTTTC. Translated: CASSPGGLSGANVLTF.

In its sample, this clonotype was seen many times. The J gene is TRBJ2-3, the V gene TRBV20-1; TRBD2 aligns across 8 bases. The ends lost 0 bases at V and 1 base at J; junction bases unmatched: 3. From germline, CDR1 is DFQATT and CDR2 SNEGSKA (reference sequence). The CDR3 runs to 15 residues. CDR3 nucleotide sequence: TGCAGTGCTAGAGATATAGCGGGGCGCACAGATACGCAGTATTTT. This codes for CSARDIAGRTDTQYF.

The chain links TRBV18 to TRBJ2-5, with D unresolved. This CDR3 has 14 residues. Germline lookup yields CDR1 KGHSH and CDR2 LQKENI. Trimming removed 3 bases from V and 5 bases from J, with 13 bases in between. DNA of the CDR3: TGTGCCAGCTCACCCTACGGAGCGACGGAGACCCAGTACTTC. Translation: CASSPYGATETQYF.

There are many counts of this clonotype. The chain carries TRBV20-1 and TRBJ2-5; D gene unclear. V dropped 1 base and J dropped 3 bases, with 9 bases sitting between them. CDR3 size: 13 residues. CDR1 is DFQATT and CDR2 is SNEGSKA in the germline V gene (reference sequence). CDR3 in DNA: TGCAGTGCTAGAGTGGGGAACGAAGAGACCCAGTACTTC. Its protein product is CSARVGNEETQYF.